What follows are 24 T cell receptor beta chains derived from one specimen sequenced in a study of blood T cell repertoires in COVID-19 (dated by TCRdb to the early 2020s). The library was made by the immunoSEQ multiplex PCR assay. Here the immuneACCESS table is served through TCRdb, limited to in-frame sequences with V and J called. Missing clones are a known gap in these copies; in checked studies unresolved V genes cover under half, and the rest lacks a known reason. Recorded for this sample are over 150,000 clones; 87% of them occurred a single time. 3% to 4% of the sample goes to the ten largest clones. Sequences were obtained from peripheral blood. These receptor sequences come from a woman in her sixties who had recovered from COVID-19.

The gene calls are TRBV5-4 and TRBJ2-3; the match to TRBD2 covers 16 bases. After removal of 4 bases from V and 4 bases from J, the junction contained 6 bases not matched to a gene. Germline V gene sequence: CDR1 SGHNT, CDR2 YYREEE (reference sequence). The CDR3 consists of 17 residues. The CDR3 sequence is CASSPGTSGGAADTQYF. In DNA, the CDR3 is TGTGCCAGCAGCCCAGGGACTAGCGGGGGGGCAGCAGATACGCAGTATTTT.

The chain employs TRBV19 and TRBJ1-1; 9 bases are a match to TRBD1. V gave up 6 bases and J gave up 7 bases; unmatched junction bases: 6. The germline CDR1 and CDR2 sequences are LNHDA and SQIVND (reference sequence). The CDR3 contains 13 residues. CDR3 coding DNA: TGTGCCAGTAGATTACAGGGGGCGATTGAAGCTTTCTTT. It translates to CASRLQGAIEAFF. The full variable domain, completed using reference TRBV19 and TRBJ1-1, is DGGITQSPKYLFRKEGQNVTLSCEQNLNHDAMYWYRQDPGQGLRLIYYSQIVNDFQKGDIAEGYSVSREKKESFPLTVTSAQKNPTAFYLCASRLQGAIEAFFGQGTRLTVV.

The gene calls are TRBV19 and TRBJ2-7, with D unresolved. V lost 3 bases to trimming and J lost 2 bases, with 8 bases between them. The length of the CDR3 is 13 residues. Germline V lookup: CDR1 LNHDA, CDR2 SQIVND (reference sequence). CDR3 region: CASSITYTYEQYF. The DNA of the CDR3 is TGTGCCAGTAGTATTACTTATACCTACGAGCAGTACTTC.

This clone was counted between two and nine times. This chain links TRBV28 with TRBJ2-7; 7 bases are a match to TRBD1. After removal of 6 bases from V and 3 bases from J, the junction contained 2 bases not matched to a gene. The CDR3 runs to 12 residues. The germline CDR1 and CDR2 sequences are MDHEN and SYDVKM. CDR3 sequence: CASRGQIYEQYF. The CDR3 DNA sequence: TGTGCCAGCAGGGGACAGATCTACGAGCAGTACTTC.

The CDR3 sequence is CASSLGRRGSLQSNYGYTF. The CDR3 DNA reads as TGTGCCAGCAGCTTAGGAAGGAGGGGCAGCCTTCAATCTAACTATGGCTACACCTTC. The chain has TRBV7-8 and TRBJ1-2; maybe TRBD1 (5 bases). The CDR3 runs to 19 residues. V was trimmed by 1 base and J by 0 bases, leaving 21 bases between them. Germline CDR1 SGHVS, CDR2 FQNEAQ.

The chain links TRBV4-1 to TRBJ1-2, with unresolved D. The V gene lost 0 bases and the J gene lost 8 bases, with 16 bases spanning the gap. Germline V gives CDR1 MGHRA, CDR2 YSYEKL. The CDR3 sequence is 15 residues long. DNA of the CDR3: TGCGCCAGCAGCCAAGATGGGTCGACTCTCCGAGGCTACACCTTC. As protein: CASSQDGSTLRGYTF.

V usage is TRBV29-1 and J usage is TRBJ1-2, with 7 bases lining up with TRBD1. The CDR3 is 12 amino acids. Germline values: CDR1 SQVTM, CDR2 ANQGSEA. The J segment lost 2 bases and the V segment lost 7 bases, leaving 4 bases of the junction unmatched. The CDR3 protein is CSARDSNYGYTF. The CDR3 DNA follows: TGCAGCGCCCGGGACAGCAACTATGGCTACACCTTC.

CDR3 amino acids: CASSEASPGVLGNTIYF. As DNA, the CDR3 is TGTGCCAGCAGTGAAGCGTCACCGGGGGTGCTTGGAAACACCATATATTTT. This chain uses TRBV2 with TRBJ1-3, with D tentatively TRBD1 (5 bases). Germline loops: CDR1 SNHLY, CDR2 FYNNEI. V was trimmed by 0 bases and J by 3 bases, leaving 15 bases between them. The CDR3 sequence is 17 residues long.

The CDR3 reads CASSYSGNRAQPQHF. DNA of the CDR3: TGTGCCAGCAGTTACTCCGGGAACAGGGCTCAGCCCCAGCATTTT. The chain uses TRBV6-5 and TRBJ1-5, with D perhaps matching TRBD1 (6 bases). The CDR3 spans 15 residues. V lost 0 bases to trimming and J lost 6 bases, with 12 bases between them. Germline V gene lookup returns CDR1 MNHEY and CDR2 SVGAGI.

The chain links TRBV29-1 to TRBJ1-5; unclear D gene. Germline V gene sequence: CDR1 SQVTM, CDR2 ANQGSEA. The length of the CDR3 is 12 residues. Between the trimmed V and J ends, which lost 2 bases and 10 bases, there was a span of 12 bases. The CDR3 DNA reads as TGCAGCGTTGAAATCAATGGGCCCCCCCAGCATTTT. This codes for CSVEINGPPQHF.

The rearrangement joins TRBV10-3 to TRBJ2-3; a weak D match, TRBD1 (5 bases). The germline V and J ends were trimmed by 0 bases and 3 bases, with 7 bases remaining between them. The CDR3 totals 14 residues. Germline V gene sequence: CDR1 ENHRY, CDR2 SYGVKD. CDR3 amino acids: CAISESGATDTQYF. The DNA of the CDR3 is TGTGCCATCAGTGAGTCAGGGGCTACAGATACGCAGTATTTT.

The chain joins TRBV6-5 to TRBJ1-6; D remains unclear. Trimming left V 7 bases short and J 9 bases short, with 13 bases between. Germline V gene data show CDR1 as MNHEY and CDR2 as SVGAGI. This CDR3 is 13 amino acids long. CDR3 sequence: CASTPIEVSPLHF. The CDR3 nucleotides read TGTGCCAGCACCCCAATAGAGGTTTCACCCCTCCACTTT.

This clone came up once. The J gene is TRBJ2-2, the V gene TRBV5-1; no firm D call. Germline V gives CDR1 SGHRS, CDR2 YFSETQ. This CDR3 has 13 amino acids. V was pared by 3 bases and J by 3 bases, with 6 bases between. The chain's CDR3 is CASSSLYTGELFF. The DNA for the CDR3 is TGCGCCAGCAGCTCCCTGTACACCGGGGAGCTGTTTTTT.

The chain combines TRBV25-1 with TRBJ2-3, with TRBD2 identical over 7 bases. The germline V gene has CDR1 MGHDK and CDR2 SYGVNS. The CDR3 is made up of 13 amino acids. With V trimmed by 8 bases and J by 0 bases, 2 bases remained unmatched. The CDR3 DNA reads TGTGCCAGCCGACTAGCTAGCACAGATACGCAGTATTTT. This codes for CASRLASTDTQYF.

This chain joins TRBV5-1 and TRBJ2-5; D remains ambiguous. The CDR3 extends over 12 amino acids. The V and J ends lost 4 bases and 5 bases respectively, with 9 bases between them. Germline V lookup: CDR1 SGHRS, CDR2 YFSETQ. CDR3 region: CASSTEQETQYF. Here the CDR3 DNA reads TGCGCCAGCAGCACAGAACAGGAGACCCAGTACTTC.

The chain has TRBV7-8 and TRBJ2-7; D not resolved. This CDR3 comprises 14 residues. The V end was cut by 1 base, the J end by 2 bases, with 9 bases between. The germline CDR1 and CDR2 sequences are SGHVS and FQNEAQ. DNA for the CDR3: TGTGCCAGCAGCTTAGGCGGCATGGCCTACGAGCAGTACTTC. It is translated as CASSLGGMAYEQYF.

The chain uses TRBV5-1 and TRBJ2-1; 12 bases line up with TRBD2. Germline lookup yields CDR1 SGHRS and CDR2 YFSETQ. V lost 4 bases to trimming and J lost 4 bases; unmatched junction nucleotides: 6. This CDR3 spans 16 amino acids. CDR3 nucleotides: TGCGCCAGCAGCGCACCACTAGCGGGGGGATACAATGAGCAGTTCTTC. Residues: CASSAPLAGGYNEQFF.

The genes are TRBV27 and TRBJ2-5, with D uncertain. CDR3 length equals 15 residues. Looked up from germline, CDR1 is MNHEY and CDR2 is SMNVEV (reference sequence). Trimming took 0 bases from V and 1 from J, leaving 9 bases between them. CDR3 amino acids: CASSLSYASQETQYF. The CDR3 DNA reads TGTGCCAGCAGTTTATCGTACGCCAGCCAAGAGACCCAGTACTTC.

V is TRBV28 and J is TRBJ2-3, with 7 bases identical to TRBD2. With V trimmed by 10 bases and J by 1 base, 8 bases remained unmatched. CDR1 is MDHEN, CDR2 SYDVKM, per germline. The CDR3 extends over 14 amino acids. CDR3 bases: TGTGCCACCACTGGGGGGGTGGGCACAGATACGCAGTATTTT. Residues: CATTGGVGTDTQYF.

In this sample, this clone turned up a few times. The chain links TRBV11-1 to TRBJ2-7; D perhaps matches TRBD1 (6 bases). This CDR3 has 15 amino acids. Trimming left V 1 base short and J 3 bases short, with 13 bases between. CDR1 SGHAT and CDR2 FQDESV come from the germline V gene (reference sequence). CDR3 sequence (DNA): TGTGCCAGCAGCTTAGAAGGACAGACCCTCTACGAGCAGTACTTC. Translated: CASSLEGQTLYEQYF.

The chain links TRBV12-3 or TRBV12-4 to TRBJ2-1; 11 nucleotides match TRBD2. The CDR3 has 13 residues. V lost 10 bases and J lost 7; bases outside the gene matches: 6. This CDR3 is CAISGGARNEQFF. The CDR3 nucleotides are TGTGCCATTAGCGGGGGGGCCCGGAATGAGCAGTTCTTC.

V is TRBV19 and J is TRBJ1-5; 8 bases align to TRBD1. Germline V gene data show CDR1 as LNHDA and CDR2 as SQIVND (reference sequence). CDR3 length: 15 residues. Trimming cost V 6 bases and J 7 bases; bases outside gene matches: 11. The CDR3 spells CASSLSDRGRQPQHF. DNA for the CDR3: TGTGCCAGTAGCCTAAGTGACAGGGGCAGACAGCCCCAGCATTTT.

This chain's CDR3 is CASSQRELGEKLFF. CDR3 nucleotide sequence: TGTGCCAGCAGCCAACGGGAGTTAGGGGAAAAACTGTTTTTT. V usage is TRBV3-1 (or the pseudogene TRBV3-2) and J usage is TRBJ1-4; D gene unclear. The CDR3 consists of 14 residues. Trimming cost V 2 bases and J 8 bases, with 12 bases left between them. The V gene's germline CDR1 is LGHDT and CDR2 YNNKEL (reference sequence).

This clone was detected only a few times. The chain is built from TRBV9 and TRBJ1-5; D not resolved. V lost 7 bases and J 0 bases, leaving 11 bases between the germline ends. Germline V gives CDR1 SGDLS, CDR2 YYNGEE. CDR3 size: 14 residues. DNA for the CDR3: TGTGCCAGCTCAGAGAGGGCTAGCAATCAGCCCCAGCATTTT. Translated, it gives CASSERASNQPQHF. Full variable domain (remainder filled in from reference TRBV9 and TRBJ1-5): DSGVTQTPKHLITATGQRVTLRCSPRSGDLSVYWYQQSLDQGLQFLIQYYNGEERAKGNILERFSAQQFPDLHSELNLSSLELGDSALYFCASSERASNQPQHFGDGTRLSIL.